This T cell receptor beta chain was captured by sequencing in a study of blood T cell repertoires in COVID-19. Participants were aged about 18 to 95 years, lived in about 26 US areas, and enrolled virtually. Clones were sequenced by immunoSEQ multiplex PCR, and TCRdb holds only the in-frame ones, with some missing. The table lists roughly 230,000 clones, roughly 80% of them singletons. V dropped 3 bases and J dropped 1 base, with 6 bases sitting between them. Per germline, CDR1 SGHTA and CDR2 FQGTGA. The CDR3 is 13 amino acids. The chain joins TRBV7-3 to TRBJ1-1; D is ambiguous. The sample taken for sequencing was PBMCs or T cells enriched from blood (not recorded which). The TCR comes from a man aged 45-65 years who had recovered from COVID-19. The CDR3 region has the DNA TGTGCCAGCAGCTTTAGCGGGAACACTGAAGCTTTCTTT. It encodes CASSFSGNTEAFF.